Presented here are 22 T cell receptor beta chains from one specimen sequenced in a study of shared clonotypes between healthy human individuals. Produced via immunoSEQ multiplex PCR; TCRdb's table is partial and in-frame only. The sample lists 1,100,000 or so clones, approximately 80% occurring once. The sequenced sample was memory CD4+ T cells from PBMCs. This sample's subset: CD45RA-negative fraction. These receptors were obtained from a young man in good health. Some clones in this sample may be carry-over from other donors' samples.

The CDR3 spells CATSRDSSGTYEQYF. The CDR3 DNA follows: TGTGCCACCAGCAGAGATTCTAGCGGAACCTACGAGCAGTACTTC. The rearrangement links TRBV15 to TRBJ2-7; 7 bases line up with TRBD2. The CDR3 totals 15 residues. Germline V gene lookup returns CDR1 LNHNV and CDR2 YYDKDF (reference sequence). V lost 0 bases, J lost 2 bases, and 4 bases stayed unmatched. Full variable domain (missing parts from reference TRBV15 and TRBJ2-7): DAMVIQNPRYQVTQFGKPVTLSCSQTLNHNVMYWYQQKSSQAPKLLFHYYDKDFNNEADTPDNFQSRRPNTSFCFLDIRSPGLGDTAMYLCATSRDSSGTYEQYFGPGTRLTVT.

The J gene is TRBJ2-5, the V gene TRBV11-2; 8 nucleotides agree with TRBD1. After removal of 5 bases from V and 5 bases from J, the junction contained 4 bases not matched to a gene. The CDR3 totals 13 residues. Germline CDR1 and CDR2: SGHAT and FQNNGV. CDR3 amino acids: CASSQGAGETQYF. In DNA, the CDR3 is TGTGCCAGCAGCCAGGGGGCGGGGGAGACCCAGTACTTC.

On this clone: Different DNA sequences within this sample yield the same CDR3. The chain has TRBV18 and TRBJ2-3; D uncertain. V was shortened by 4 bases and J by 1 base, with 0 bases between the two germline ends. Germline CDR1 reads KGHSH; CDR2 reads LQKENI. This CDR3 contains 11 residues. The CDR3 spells CASSRTDTQYF. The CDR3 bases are TGTGCCAGCTCACGCACAGATACGCAGTATTTT.

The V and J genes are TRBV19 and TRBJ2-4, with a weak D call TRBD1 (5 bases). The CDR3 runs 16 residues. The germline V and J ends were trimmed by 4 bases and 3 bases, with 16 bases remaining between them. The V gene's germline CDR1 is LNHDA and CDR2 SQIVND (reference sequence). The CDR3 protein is CASSTPRTRHKNIQYF. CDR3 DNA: TGTGCCAGTAGTACTCCCCGGACACGACACAAAAACATTCAGTACTTC.

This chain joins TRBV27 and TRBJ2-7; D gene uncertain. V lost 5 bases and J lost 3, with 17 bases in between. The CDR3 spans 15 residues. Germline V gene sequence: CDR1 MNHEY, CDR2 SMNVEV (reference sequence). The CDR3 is CASSPPTGGRYEQYF. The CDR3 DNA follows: TGTGCCAGCAGTCCGCCTACTGGCGGCCGCTACGAGCAGTACTTC.

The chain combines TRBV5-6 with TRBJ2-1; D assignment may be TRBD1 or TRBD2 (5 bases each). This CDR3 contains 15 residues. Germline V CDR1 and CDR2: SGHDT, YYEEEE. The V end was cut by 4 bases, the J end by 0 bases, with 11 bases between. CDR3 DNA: TGTGCCAGCAGCCTCGGGACGGGCTCCTACAATGAGCAGTTCTTC. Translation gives CASSLGTGSYNEQFF.

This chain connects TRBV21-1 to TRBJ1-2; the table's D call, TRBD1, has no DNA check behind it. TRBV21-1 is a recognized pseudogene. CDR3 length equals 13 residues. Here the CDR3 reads CARGQGASRGYTF. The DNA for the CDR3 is TGTGCCAGGGGACAGGGGGCTTCGAGGGGCTACACCTTC.

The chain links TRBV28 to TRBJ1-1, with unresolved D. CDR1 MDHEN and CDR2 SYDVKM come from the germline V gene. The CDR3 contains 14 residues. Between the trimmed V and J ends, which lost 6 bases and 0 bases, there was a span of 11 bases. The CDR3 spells CASSSSSMNTEAFF. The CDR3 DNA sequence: TGTGCCAGCAGCTCTTCATCTATGAACACTGAAGCTTTCTTT.

CDR3 nucleotide sequence: TGTGCCAGCAGCCCACAGCCCGGGAGGCTCACTGAAGCTTTCTTT. Amino acids: CASSPQPGRLTEAFF. V is TRBV5-5 and J is TRBJ1-1, with D unclear. The CDR3 runs to 15 residues. Trimming removed 4 bases from V and 4 bases from J, with 17 bases in between. The germline CDR1 and CDR2 sequences are SGHKS and YYEKEE (reference sequence).

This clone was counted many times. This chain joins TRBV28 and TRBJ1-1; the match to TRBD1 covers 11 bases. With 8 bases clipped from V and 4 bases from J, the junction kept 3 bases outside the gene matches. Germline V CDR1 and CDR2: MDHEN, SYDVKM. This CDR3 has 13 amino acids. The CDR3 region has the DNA TGTGCCAGCGGACAGGGGGCGAGCACTGAAGCTTTCTTT. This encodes CASGQGASTEAFF. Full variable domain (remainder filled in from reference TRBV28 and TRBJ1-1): DVKVTQSSRYLVKRTGEKVFLECVQDMDHENMFWYRQDPGLGLRLIYFSYDVKMKEKGDIPEGYSVSREKKERFSLILESASTNQTSMYLCASGQGASTEAFFGQGTRLTVV.

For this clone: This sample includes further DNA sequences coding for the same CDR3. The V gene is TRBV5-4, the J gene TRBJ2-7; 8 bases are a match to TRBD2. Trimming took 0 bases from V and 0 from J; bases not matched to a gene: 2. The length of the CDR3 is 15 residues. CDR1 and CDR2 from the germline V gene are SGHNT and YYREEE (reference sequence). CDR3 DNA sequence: TGTGCCAGCAGCTTGGCGGGAGGGTTCTCCTACGAGCAGTACTTC. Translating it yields CASSLAGGFSYEQYF.

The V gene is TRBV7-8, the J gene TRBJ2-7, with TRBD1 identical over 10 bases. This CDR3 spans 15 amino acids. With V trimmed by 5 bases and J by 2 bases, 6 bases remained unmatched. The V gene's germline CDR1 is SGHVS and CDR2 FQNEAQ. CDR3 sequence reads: CASSQPGQGAYEQYF. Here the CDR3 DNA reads TGTGCCAGCAGCCAGCCCGGACAGGGGGCCTACGAGCAGTACTTC.

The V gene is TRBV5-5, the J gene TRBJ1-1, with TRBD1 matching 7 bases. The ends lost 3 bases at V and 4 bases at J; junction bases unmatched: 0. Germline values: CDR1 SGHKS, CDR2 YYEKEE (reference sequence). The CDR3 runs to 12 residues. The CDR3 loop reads CASSWTGTEAFF. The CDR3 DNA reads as TGTGCCAGCAGCTGGACAGGCACTGAAGCTTTCTTT. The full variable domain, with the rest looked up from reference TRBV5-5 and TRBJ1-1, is DAGVTQSPTHLIKTRGQQVTLRCSPISGHKSVSWYQQVLGQGPQFIFQYYEKEERGRGNFPDRFSARQFPNYSSELNVNALLLGDSALYLCASSWTGTEAFFGQGTRLTVV.

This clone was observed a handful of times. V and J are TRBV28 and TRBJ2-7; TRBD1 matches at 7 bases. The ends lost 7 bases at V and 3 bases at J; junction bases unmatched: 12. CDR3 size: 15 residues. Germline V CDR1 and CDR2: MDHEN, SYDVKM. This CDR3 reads CASNTMAAGGYEQYF. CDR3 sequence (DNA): TGTGCCAGCAATACTATGGCTGCAGGGGGCTACGAGCAGTACTTC.

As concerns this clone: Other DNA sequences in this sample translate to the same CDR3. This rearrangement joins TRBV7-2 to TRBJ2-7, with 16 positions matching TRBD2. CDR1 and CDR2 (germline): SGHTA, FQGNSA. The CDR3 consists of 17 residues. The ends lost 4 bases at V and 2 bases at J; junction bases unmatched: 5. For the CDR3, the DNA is TGTGCCAGCAGCTCGGGACTAGCGGGAGGGGTAACCTACGAGCAGTACTTC. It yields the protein CASSSGLAGGVTYEQYF.

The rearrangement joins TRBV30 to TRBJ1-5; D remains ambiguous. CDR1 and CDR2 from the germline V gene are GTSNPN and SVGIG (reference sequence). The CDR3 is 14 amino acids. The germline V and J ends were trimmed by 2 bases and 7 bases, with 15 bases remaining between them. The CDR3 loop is CAWSRTAPDQPQHF. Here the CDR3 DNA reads TGTGCCTGGAGTCGGACGGCGCCCGACCAGCCCCAGCATTTT.

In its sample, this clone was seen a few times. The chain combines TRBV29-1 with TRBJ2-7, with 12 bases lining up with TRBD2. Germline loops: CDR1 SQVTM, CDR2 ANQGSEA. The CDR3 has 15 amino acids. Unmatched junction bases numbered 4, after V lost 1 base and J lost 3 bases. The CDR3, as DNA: TGCAGCGTTGAAGTTCTAGCGGGAGGGCACTACGAGCAGTACTTC. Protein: CSVEVLAGGHYEQYF.

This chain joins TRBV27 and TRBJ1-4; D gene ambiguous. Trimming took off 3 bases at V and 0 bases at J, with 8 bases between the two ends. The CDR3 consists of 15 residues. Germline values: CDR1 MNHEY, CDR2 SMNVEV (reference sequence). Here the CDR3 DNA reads TGTGCCAGCAGTTTTCGAGTTACAACTAATGAAAAACTGTTTTTT. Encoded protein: CASSFRVTTNEKLFF.

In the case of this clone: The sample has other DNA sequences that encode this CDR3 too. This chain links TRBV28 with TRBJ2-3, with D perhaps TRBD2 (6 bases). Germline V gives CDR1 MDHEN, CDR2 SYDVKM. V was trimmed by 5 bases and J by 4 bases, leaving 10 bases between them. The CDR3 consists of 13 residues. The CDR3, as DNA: TGTGCCAGCAGTAGGTCGGGGGCAGATACGCAGTATTTT. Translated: CASSRSGADTQYF. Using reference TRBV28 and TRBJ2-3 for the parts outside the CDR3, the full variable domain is DVKVTQSSRYLVKRTGEKVFLECVQDMDHENMFWYRQDPGLGLRLIYFSYDVKMKEKGDIPEGYSVSREKKERFSLILESASTNQTSMYLCASSRSGADTQYFGPGTRLTVL.

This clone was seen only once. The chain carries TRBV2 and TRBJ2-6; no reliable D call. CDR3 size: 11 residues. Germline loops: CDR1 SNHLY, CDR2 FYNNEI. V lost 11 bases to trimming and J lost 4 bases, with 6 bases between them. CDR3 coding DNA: TGTGCCGGTGGGGGGGCCAACGTCCTGACTTTC. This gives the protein CAGGGANVLTF.

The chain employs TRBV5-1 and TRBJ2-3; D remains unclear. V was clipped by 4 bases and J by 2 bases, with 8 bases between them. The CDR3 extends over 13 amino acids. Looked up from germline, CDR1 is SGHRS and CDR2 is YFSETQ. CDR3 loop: CASSPRPTDTQYF. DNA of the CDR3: TGCGCCAGCAGCCCCCGCCCCACAGATACGCAGTATTTT.

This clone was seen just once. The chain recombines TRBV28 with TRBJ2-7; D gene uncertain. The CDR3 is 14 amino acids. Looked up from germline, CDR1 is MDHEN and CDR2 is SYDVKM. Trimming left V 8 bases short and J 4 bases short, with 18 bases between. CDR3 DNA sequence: TGTGCCAGCGCTGTACGCCCTGTCGTTTACGAGCAGTACTTC. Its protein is CASAVRPVVYEQYF.